Below, one T cell receptor (beta chain) is given with its context. The CDR3 consists of 11 residues. The V gene's germline CDR1 is SEHNR and CDR2 FQNEAQ (reference sequence). V lost 5 bases and J 4 bases, leaving 4 bases between the germline ends. Assay used: immunoSEQ multiplex PCR; TCRdb lists only in-frame clones, some missing. The sample comprises about 88,000 clones, about nine tenths of which are singletons, and approximately 2% rests with the top ten. These data belong to a study of T cells in tuberculosis. Cells were sorted from thawed PBMC rested overnight and stained with GMM-loaded CD1B tetramer, viability dye and anti-CD3. The CD1B tetramers carried C32 glucose monomycolate purified from Rhodococcus equi. CD14-expressing monocytes were removed from PBMC before cryopreservation and sorting.

This chain links TRBV7-9 with TRBJ2-3; no reliable D call. Sequenced sample: CD1b-GMM tetramer-negative cells sorted from PBMCs. This clonotype was obtained from an adult woman with latent tuberculosis. CDR3 protein: CASSPADTQYF. In DNA, the CDR3 is TGTGCCAGCAGCCCGGCAGATACGCAGTATTTT.